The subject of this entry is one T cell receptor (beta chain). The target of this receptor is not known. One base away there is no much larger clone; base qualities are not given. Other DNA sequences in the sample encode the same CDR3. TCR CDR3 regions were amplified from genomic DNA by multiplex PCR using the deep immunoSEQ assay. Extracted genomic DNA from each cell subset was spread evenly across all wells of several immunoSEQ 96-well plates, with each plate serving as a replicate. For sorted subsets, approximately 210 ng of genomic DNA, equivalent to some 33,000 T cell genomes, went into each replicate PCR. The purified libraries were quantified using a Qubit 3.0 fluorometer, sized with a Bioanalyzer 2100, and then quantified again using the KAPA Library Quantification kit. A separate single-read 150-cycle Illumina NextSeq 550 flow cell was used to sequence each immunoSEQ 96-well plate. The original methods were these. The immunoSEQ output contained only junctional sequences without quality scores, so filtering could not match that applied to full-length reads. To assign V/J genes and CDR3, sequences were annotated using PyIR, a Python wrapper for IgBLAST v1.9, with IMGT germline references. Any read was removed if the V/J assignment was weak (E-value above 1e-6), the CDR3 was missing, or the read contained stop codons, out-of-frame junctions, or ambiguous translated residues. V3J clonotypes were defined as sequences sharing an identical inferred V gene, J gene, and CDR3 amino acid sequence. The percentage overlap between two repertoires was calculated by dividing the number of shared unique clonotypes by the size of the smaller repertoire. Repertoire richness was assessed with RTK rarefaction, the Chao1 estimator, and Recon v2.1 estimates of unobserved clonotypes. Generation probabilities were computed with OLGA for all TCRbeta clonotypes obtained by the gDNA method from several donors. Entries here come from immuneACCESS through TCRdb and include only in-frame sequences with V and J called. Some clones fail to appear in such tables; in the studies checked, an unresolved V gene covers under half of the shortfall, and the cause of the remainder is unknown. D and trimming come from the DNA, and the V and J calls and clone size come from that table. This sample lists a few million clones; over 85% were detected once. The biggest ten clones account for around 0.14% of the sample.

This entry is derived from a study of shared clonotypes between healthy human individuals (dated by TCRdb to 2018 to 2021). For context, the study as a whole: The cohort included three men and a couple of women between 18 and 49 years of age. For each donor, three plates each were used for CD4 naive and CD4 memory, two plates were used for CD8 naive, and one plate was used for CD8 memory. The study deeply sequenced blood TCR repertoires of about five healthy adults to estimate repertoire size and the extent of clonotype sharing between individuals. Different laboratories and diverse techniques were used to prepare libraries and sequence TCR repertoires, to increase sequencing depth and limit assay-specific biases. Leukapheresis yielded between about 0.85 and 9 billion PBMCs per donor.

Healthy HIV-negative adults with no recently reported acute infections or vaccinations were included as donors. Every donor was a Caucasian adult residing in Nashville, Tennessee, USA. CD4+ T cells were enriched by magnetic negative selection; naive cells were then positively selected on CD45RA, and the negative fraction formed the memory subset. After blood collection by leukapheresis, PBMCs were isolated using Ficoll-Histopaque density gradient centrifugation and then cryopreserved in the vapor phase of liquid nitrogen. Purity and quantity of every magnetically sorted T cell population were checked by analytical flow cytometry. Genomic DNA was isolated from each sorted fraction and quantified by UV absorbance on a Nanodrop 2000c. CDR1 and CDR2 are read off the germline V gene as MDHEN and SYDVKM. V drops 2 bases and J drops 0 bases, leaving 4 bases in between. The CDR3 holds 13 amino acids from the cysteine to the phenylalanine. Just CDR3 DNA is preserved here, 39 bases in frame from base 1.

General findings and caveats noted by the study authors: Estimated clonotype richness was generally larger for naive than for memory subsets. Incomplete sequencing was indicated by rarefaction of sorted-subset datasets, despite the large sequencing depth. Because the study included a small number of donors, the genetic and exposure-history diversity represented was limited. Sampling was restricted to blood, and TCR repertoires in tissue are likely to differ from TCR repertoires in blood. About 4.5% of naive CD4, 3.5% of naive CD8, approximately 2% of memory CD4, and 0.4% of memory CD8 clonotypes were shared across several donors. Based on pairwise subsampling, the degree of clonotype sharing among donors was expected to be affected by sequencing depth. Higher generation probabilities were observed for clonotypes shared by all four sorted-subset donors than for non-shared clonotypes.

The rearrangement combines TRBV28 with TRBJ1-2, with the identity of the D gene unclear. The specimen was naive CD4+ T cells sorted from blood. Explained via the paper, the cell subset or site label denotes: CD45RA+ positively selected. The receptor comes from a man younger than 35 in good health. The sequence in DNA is TGTGCCAGCAGTTTAAGGGCTAACTATGGCTACACCTTC. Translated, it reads CASSLRANYGYTF.